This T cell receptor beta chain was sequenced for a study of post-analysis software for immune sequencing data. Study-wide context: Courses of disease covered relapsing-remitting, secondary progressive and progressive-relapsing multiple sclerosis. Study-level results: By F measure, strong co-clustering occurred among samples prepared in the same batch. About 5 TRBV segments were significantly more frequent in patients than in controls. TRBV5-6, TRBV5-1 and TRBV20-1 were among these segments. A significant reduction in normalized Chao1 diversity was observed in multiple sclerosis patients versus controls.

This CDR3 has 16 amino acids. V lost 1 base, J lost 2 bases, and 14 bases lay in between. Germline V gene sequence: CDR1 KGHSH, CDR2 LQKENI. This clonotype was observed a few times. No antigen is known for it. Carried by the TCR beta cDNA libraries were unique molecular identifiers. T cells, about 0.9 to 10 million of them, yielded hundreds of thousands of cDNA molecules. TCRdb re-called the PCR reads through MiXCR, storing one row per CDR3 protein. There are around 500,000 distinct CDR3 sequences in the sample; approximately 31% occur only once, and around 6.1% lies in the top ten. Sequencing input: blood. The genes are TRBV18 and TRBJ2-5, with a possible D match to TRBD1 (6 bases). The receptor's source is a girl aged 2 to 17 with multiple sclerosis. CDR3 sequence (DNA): TGTGCCAGCTCACCACTCACACAGGGTTGGCAAGAGACCCAGTACTTC. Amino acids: CASSPLTQGWQETQYF.